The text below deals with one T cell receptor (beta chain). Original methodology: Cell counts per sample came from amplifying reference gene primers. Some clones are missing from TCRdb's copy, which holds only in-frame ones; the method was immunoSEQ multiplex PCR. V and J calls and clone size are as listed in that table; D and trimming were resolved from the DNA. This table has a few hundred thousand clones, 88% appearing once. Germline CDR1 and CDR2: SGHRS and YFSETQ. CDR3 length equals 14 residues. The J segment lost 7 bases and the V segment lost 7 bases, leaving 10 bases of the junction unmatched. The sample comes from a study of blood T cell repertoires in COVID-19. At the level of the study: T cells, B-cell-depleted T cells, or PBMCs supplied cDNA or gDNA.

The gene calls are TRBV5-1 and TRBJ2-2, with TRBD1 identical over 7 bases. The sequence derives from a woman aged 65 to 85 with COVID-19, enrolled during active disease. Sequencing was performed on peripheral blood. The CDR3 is CASVFRQGDGELFF. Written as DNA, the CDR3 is TGCGCCAGCGTCTTCCGACAGGGCGACGGGGAGCTGTTTTTT.